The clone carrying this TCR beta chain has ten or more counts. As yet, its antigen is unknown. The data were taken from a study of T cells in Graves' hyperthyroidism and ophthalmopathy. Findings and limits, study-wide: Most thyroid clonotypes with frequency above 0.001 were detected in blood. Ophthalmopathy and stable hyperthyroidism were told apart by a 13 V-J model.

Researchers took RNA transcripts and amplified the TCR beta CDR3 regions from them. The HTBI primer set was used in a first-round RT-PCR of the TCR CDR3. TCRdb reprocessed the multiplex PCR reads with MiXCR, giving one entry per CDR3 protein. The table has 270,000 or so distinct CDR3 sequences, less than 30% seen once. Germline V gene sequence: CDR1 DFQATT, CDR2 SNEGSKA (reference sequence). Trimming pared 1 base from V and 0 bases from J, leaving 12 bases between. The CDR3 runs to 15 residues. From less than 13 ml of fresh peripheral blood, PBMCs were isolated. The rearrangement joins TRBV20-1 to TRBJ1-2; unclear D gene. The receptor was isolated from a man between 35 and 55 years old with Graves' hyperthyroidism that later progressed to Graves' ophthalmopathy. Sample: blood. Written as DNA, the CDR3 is TGCAGTGCTAGAGGGGTAAACGGAGCTAACTATGGCTACACCTTC. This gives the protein CSARGVNGANYGYTF.